The source of this TCR beta chain is a study of shared clonotypes between healthy human individuals. Between the trimmed V and J ends, which lost 9 bases and 5 bases, there was a span of 17 bases. The germline V gene has CDR1 WSHSY and CDR2 SAAADI. The CDR3 runs to 13 residues. Repertoires were generated with immunoSEQ multiplex PCR, while TCRdb's copy carries only in-frame clones and drops some. Of over 2 million clones in the sample, about nine tenths were seen once. V gene TRBV10-2 combines with J gene TRBJ2-7; maybe TRBD1 (6 bases). The receptor was isolated from a young man in good health. Some clones in this sample may be carry-over from other donors' samples. Sequenced: naive CD4+ T cells from PBMCs. Regarding subset: CD45RA+ positively selected. CDR3 sequence: CASKGQGWNEQYF. The CDR3 DNA is TGCGCCAGTAAAGGTCAGGGGTGGAACGAGCAGTACTTC.